Below, 27 T cell receptor beta chains from the same sample are listed, as sequenced in a study of control samples from healthy donors and cancer patients. Data came from immunoSEQ multiplex PCR; TCRdb stores just in-frame clones and leaves some out. Its listing shows under 200,000 clones. The specimen was blood. These receptors were collected from a woman in her 30s in good health.

The chain joins TRBV27 to TRBJ1-1; 8 bases match TRBD1. The CDR3 contains 15 residues. CDR1 and CDR2 from the germline V gene are MNHEY and SMNVEV (reference sequence). V was clipped by 5 bases and J by 2 bases; unmatched bases: 7. CDR3 sequence (DNA): TGTGCCAGCAGTATTACAGGGGGGGCCAACACTGAAGCTTTCTTT. Translating gives CASSITGGANTEAFF.

The V and J genes are TRBV27 and TRBJ2-7; TRBD1 agrees at 10 bases. V lost 2 bases and J lost 2; bases outside the gene matches: 0. This CDR3 has 14 amino acids. The germline CDR1 and CDR2 sequences are MNHEY and SMNVEV (reference sequence). The CDR3 DNA sequence: TGTGCCAGCAGTTTAGACAGGGGGCCCTACGAGCAGTACTTC. Residues: CASSLDRGPYEQYF.

This rearrangement joins TRBV6-5 to TRBJ2-7; D may match TRBD1 or TRBD2 (6 bases each). Germline CDR1 is MNHEY and CDR2 is SVGAGI. CDR3 size: 15 residues. The V and J ends lost 6 bases and 1 base respectively, with 16 bases between them. CDR3 protein: CASRGRGAGSYEQYF. The CDR3 DNA sequence: TGTGCCAGCAGGGGTAGGGGGGCTGGGTCCTACGAGCAGTACTTC.

The chain carries TRBV28 and TRBJ1-2; D gene unclear. Trimming removed 2 bases from V and 10 bases from J, with 11 bases in between. CDR1 MDHEN and CDR2 SYDVKM come from the germline V gene. CDR3 size: 12 residues. CDR3 sequence reads: CASSLGPRIYTF. DNA for the CDR3: TGTGCCAGCAGTTTAGGACCTAGGATCTACACCTTC.

J is TRBJ1-5 and V is TRBV28, with unresolved D. V was clipped by 1 base and J by 7 bases, with 8 bases between them. CDR1 MDHEN and CDR2 SYDVKM come from the germline V gene. This CDR3 spans 13 amino acids. CDR3 bases: TGTGCCAGCAGTTTATTTTTGGGCCAGCCCCAGCATTTT. This gives the protein CASSLFLGQPQHF.

The rearrangement links TRBV7-3 to TRBJ1-2; 8 bases agree with TRBD1. CDR3 length equals 17 residues. The V and J ends lost 2 bases and 7 bases, in that order; junction bases with no gene match: 15. Germline loops: CDR1 SGHTA, CDR2 FQGTGA. This CDR3 reads CASSLSGGTGGLTGYTF. The CDR3 coding sequence is TGTGCCAGCAGCTTATCCGGCGGGACAGGCGGTCTTACTGGCTACACCTTC. Drawing the rest from reference TRBV7-3 and TRBJ1-2, the complete variable domain is GAGVSQTPSNKVTEKGKYVELRCDPISGHTALYWYRQSLGQGPEFLIYFQGTGAADDSGLPNDRFFAVRPEGSVSTLKIQRTERGDSAVYLCASSLSGGTGGLTGYTFGSGTRLTVV.

This rearrangement joins TRBV12-3 or TRBV12-4 to TRBJ2-7; D gene unclear. This CDR3 comprises 12 residues. Trimming cost V 3 bases and J 4 bases, with 7 bases left between them. The CDR3 DNA is TGTGCCAGCAGTTTCCGTAGGTACGAGCAGTACTTC. It specifies CASSFRRYEQYF.

V is TRBV4-1 and J is TRBJ1-2; a possible D gene is TRBD1 (6 bases). The CDR3 extends over 14 amino acids. The V and J ends lost 3 bases and 7 bases respectively, with 15 bases between them. Germline loops: CDR1 MGHRA, CDR2 YSYEKL. The CDR3 region is CASSQGDNLGGYTF. The CDR3 nucleotides read TGCGCCAGCAGCCAGGGGGACAATCTTGGTGGCTACACCTTC.

The chain combines TRBV12-3 or TRBV12-4 with TRBJ1-5; TRBD1 is a possible D gene (6 bases). V lost 3 bases and J 7 bases, leaving 10 bases between the germline ends. The CDR3 has 13 residues. DNA of the CDR3: TGTGCCAGCAGTTTGGGGGCGGGGCAGCCCCAGCATTTT. Translation: CASSLGAGQPQHF.

The J gene is TRBJ2-5, the V gene TRBV6-2 or TRBV6-3, with 10 bases identical to TRBD1. V shed 5 bases, J shed 2 bases, and the junction held 5 bases outside the gene matches. Germline lookup yields CDR1 MNHEY and CDR2 SVGEGT. The CDR3 is 15 amino acids. CDR3 protein: CASSRGQGSQETQYF. Here the CDR3 DNA reads TGTGCCAGCAGTCGGGGACAGGGGTCACAAGAGACCCAGTACTTC.

This chain uses TRBV10-1 with TRBJ2-7; no reliable D call. The V end was cut by 3 bases, the J end by 6 bases, with 6 bases between. The germline V gene has CDR1 WNHNN and CDR2 SYGVQD (reference sequence). This CDR3 has 11 residues. This CDR3 reads CASSDGAEQYF. The CDR3 nucleotides read TGCGCCAGCAGTGACGGAGCCGAGCAGTACTTC.

V gene TRBV19 combines with J gene TRBJ1-5, with D possibly TRBD1 on 6 matching bases. The CDR3 spans 15 residues. CDR1 LNHDA and CDR2 SQIVND come from the germline V gene (reference sequence). V lost 6 bases, J lost 4 bases, and 16 bases lay in between. The CDR3 spells CASSWTVLGNQPQHF. The DNA for the CDR3 is TGTGCCAGTAGCTGGACAGTCCTAGGGAATCAGCCCCAGCATTTT.

The chain employs TRBV14 and TRBJ1-1; 7 bases line up with TRBD1. The CDR3 loop spans 13 amino acids. The trim removed 4 bases at V and 3 bases at J, leaving 2 bases unmatched. Germline assignment: CDR1 SGHDN and CDR2 FVKESK. CDR3 sequence reads: CASSLQGDTEAFF. The DNA of the CDR3 is TGTGCCAGCAGCCTTCAGGGGGACACTGAAGCTTTCTTT.

The chain has TRBV27 and TRBJ1-4; D not resolved. This CDR3 has 15 residues. V lost 4 bases to trimming and J lost 6 bases, with 15 bases between them. Germline V gene data show CDR1 as MNHEY and CDR2 as SMNVEV (reference sequence). DNA of the CDR3: TGTGCCAGCAGTTCTAAAACAGAAGCTCATGAAAAACTGTTTTTT. It codes for CASSSKTEAHEKLFF.

V gene TRBV28 combines with J gene TRBJ2-2, with D hard to call. This CDR3 is 11 amino acids long. Germline V gene data show CDR1 as MDHEN and CDR2 as SYDVKM. Trimming took off 2 bases at V and 9 bases at J, with 4 bases between the two ends. This CDR3 reads CASSLTRELFF. The CDR3 bases are TGTGCCAGCAGTTTAACTAGGGAGCTGTTTTTT.

This CDR3 is CASSLGPSGGYSGYEQYF. CDR3 DNA: TGTGCCAGCAGCTTGGGGCCTAGCGGGGGTTATAGCGGCTACGAGCAGTACTTC. The chain couples TRBV5-4 to TRBJ2-7, with TRBD2 matching over 10 bases. Germline assignment: CDR1 SGHNT and CDR2 YYREEE (reference sequence). This CDR3 comprises 18 residues. The trim removed 0 bases at V and 3 bases at J, leaving 12 bases unmatched.

The chain has TRBV4-2 and TRBJ1-2; no firm D call. Trimming shortened V by 1 base and J by 3 bases, and 12 bases separated the two germline ends. The CDR3 contains 15 residues. The germline V gene encodes CDR1 LGHNA and CDR2 YNFKEQ. The chain's CDR3 is CASSQGLTADYGYTF. DNA of the CDR3: TGTGCCAGCAGCCAAGGCCTCACAGCGGACTATGGCTACACCTTC.

The chain joins TRBV5-1 to TRBJ2-5; 8 bases match TRBD2. Trimming cost V 4 bases and J 2 bases; bases outside gene matches: 13. CDR1 and CDR2 (germline): SGHRS, YFSETQ. This CDR3 spans 17 amino acids. CDR3 nucleotide sequence: TGCGCCAGCAGCCGAAAAGGAATAGCGGGGCCGCAAGAGACCCAGTACTTC. Translation gives CASSRKGIAGPQETQYF.

As to this clone: One end of the junction is discordant with germline, which a read error may explain. The chain joins TRBV14 to TRBJ1-6; 7 bases align to TRBD1. The CDR3 length is 15 residues. Germline V lookup: CDR1 SGHDN, CDR2 FVKESK. The CDR3 nucleotides read TGTGCCGGCAGCCAAGTGGGGACAGATAATTCACCCCTCCACTTT. Its protein is CAGSQVGTDNSPLHF.

The chain links TRBV27 to TRBJ2-1, with D tentatively TRBD1 (6 bases). Per germline, CDR1 MNHEY and CDR2 SMNVEV (reference sequence). V lost 5 bases and J 2 bases, leaving 10 bases between the germline ends. The length of the CDR3 is 14 residues. This CDR3 is CASSGGWTYNEQFF. In DNA, the CDR3 is TGTGCCAGCAGTGGGGGCTGGACCTACAATGAGCAGTTCTTC.

The chain carries TRBV6-2 or TRBV6-3 and TRBJ2-5; D uncertain. The CDR3 loop spans 11 amino acids. V was pared by 2 bases and J by 7 bases, with 5 bases between. Germline V gene sequence: CDR1 MNHEY, CDR2 SVGEGT. The CDR3 DNA follows: TGTGCCAGCAGTTACGTACGGACCCAGTACTTC. This translates into CASSYVRTQYF.

The chain links TRBV27 to TRBJ1-5; D ambiguous. The germline V and J ends were trimmed by 7 bases and 7 bases, with 14 bases remaining between them. This CDR3 has 13 residues. Germline V lookup: CDR1 MNHEY, CDR2 SMNVEV (reference sequence). The CDR3, as DNA: TGTGCCAGCACCCAGACGATGGGGCAGCCCCAGCATTTT. This translates into CASTQTMGQPQHF.

Comments on this clone: Other DNA sequences in this sample translate to the same CDR3. The V and J genes are TRBV18 and TRBJ1-5; D gene ambiguous. CDR3 length: 13 residues. V shed 1 base and J shed 3 bases, with 4 bases lying between them. Looked up from germline, CDR1 is KGHSH and CDR2 is LQKENI. CDR3 DNA: TGTGCCAGCTCACCACGGGACAATCAGCCCCAGCATTTT. Encoded protein: CASSPRDNQPQHF.

V usage is TRBV4-1 and J usage is TRBJ1-2; D is unclear. Germline CDR1 and CDR2: MGHRA and YSYEKL. The V gene lost 4 bases and the J gene lost 4 bases, with 22 bases spanning the gap. This CDR3 region has 17 residues. CDR3: CASSPHGGGEASYGYTF. CDR3 bases: TGCGCCAGCAGCCCCCACGGAGGTGGGGAGGCCAGCTATGGCTACACCTTC.

This sequence joins TRBV7-2 and TRBJ2-1; D remains ambiguous. Germline V lookup: CDR1 SGHTA, CDR2 FQGNSA. CDR3 length equals 14 residues. Trimming took 3 bases from V and 10 from J, leaving 16 bases between them. For the CDR3, the DNA is TGTGCCAGCAGCTTGAGCTGGACCGTCAGAGAGCAGTTCTTC. It yields the protein CASSLSWTVREQFF.

About this clone: The same CDR3 also results from other DNA sequences found in this sample. The chain joins TRBV5-1 to TRBJ2-7; TRBD1 might be the D (6 bases). The V and J ends lost 2 bases and 5 bases respectively, with 11 bases between them. Per germline, CDR1 SGHRS and CDR2 YFSETQ. The CDR3 sequence is 13 residues long. CDR3 nucleotide sequence: TGCGCCAGCAGCTTCCAGGGGCTCAACGAGCAGTACTTC. This encodes CASSFQGLNEQYF.

The rearrangement uses TRBV5-3 and TRBJ1-6; D remains ambiguous. TRBV5-3 is labeled an ORF, and its function is uncertain. Trimming removed 5 bases at V and 0 bases at J, with 9 bases between. The CDR3 consists of 15 residues. This chain's CDR3 is CARRGPSSYNSPLHF. The CDR3 coding sequence is TGTGCCAGAAGAGGTCCGAGCTCCTATAATTCACCCCTCCACTTT.